These 9 T cell receptor beta chains were sequenced from one sample in a study of blood T cell repertoires in COVID-19 (TCRdb year 2020). Library prep was done by the immunoSEQ multiplex PCR assay. Held by TCRdb, this immuneACCESS table contains in-frame sequences only and omits some clones. Under half of the omission traces to an unresolved V gene where checked; the cause of the rest is unknown. The sample table records approximately 210,000 clones; roughly 80% of these occur just once. Of the sample, approximately 5.3% falls within the top ten clones. Material for sequencing was peripheral blood. The receptors shown here come from a human donor in a cohort sampled during active COVID-19.

The rearrangement links TRBV23-1 to TRBJ1-4, with a possible D match to TRBD1 (5 bases). TRBV23-1 is labeled an ORF, and its function is uncertain. V lost 2 bases to trimming and J lost 6 bases, with 10 bases between them. This CDR3 spans 14 amino acids. The CDR3 nucleotides are TGCGCCAGCAGTCAAACTCAGGGCGATGAAAAACTGTTTTTT. It yields the protein CASSQTQGDEKLFF.

The chain is built from TRBV28 and TRBJ1-2; 9 nucleotides match TRBD1. The CDR3 has 14 amino acids. Trimming took 5 bases from V and 7 from J; bases not matched to a gene: 8. Germline CDR1 is MDHEN and CDR2 is SYDVKM. CDR3 DNA: TGTGCCAGCAGTACCCGGACAGGGGCTGGTGGCTACACCTTC. Protein product: CASSTRTGAGGYTF.

The gene calls are TRBV7-3 and TRBJ1-6; possibly TRBD1 for D (6 bases). This CDR3 has 15 amino acids. V was trimmed by 1 base and J by 7 bases, leaving 11 bases between them. Germline assignment: CDR1 SGHTA and CDR2 FQGTGA. The DNA for the CDR3 is TGTGCCAGCAGCTTAAAGGCAGGGGCAAATTCACCCCTCCACTTT. Its protein product is CASSLKAGANSPLHF.

The chain has TRBV11-2 and TRBJ1-6; D not resolved. The CDR3 runs to 15 residues. CDR1 and CDR2 from the germline V gene are SGHAT and FQNNGV. Trimming cost V 4 bases and J 10 bases, with 17 bases left between them. The CDR3 here is CASSYMAGSPSPLHF. Here the CDR3 DNA reads TGTGCCAGCAGCTACATGGCCGGGAGTCCCTCACCCCTCCACTTT.

This rearrangement joins TRBV20-1 to TRBJ2-1; TRBD2 might be the D (7 bases). Germline V gene data show CDR1 as DFQATT and CDR2 as SNEGSKA (reference sequence). V was pared by 4 bases and J by 12 bases, with 10 bases between. The CDR3 has 10 amino acids. The DNA for the CDR3 is TGCAGTGCTATTAGGGGGGGGCAGTTCTTC. Translating gives CSAIRGGQFF.

The genes are TRBV18 and TRBJ1-3; D possibly corresponds to TRBD1 (6 bases). This CDR3 comprises 16 residues. CDR1 is KGHSH and CDR2 is LQKENI in the germline V gene. V was pared by 3 bases and J by 4 bases, with 16 bases between. The CDR3 here is CASSPAGARPGNTIYF. The CDR3 DNA reads TGTGCCAGCTCACCGGCGGGGGCCCGCCCGGGAAACACCATATATTTT.

The V gene is TRBV2, the J gene TRBJ1-5; 7 bases line up with TRBD1. V shed 7 bases and J 2 bases; nucleotides not matched to a gene: 8. CDR1 is SNHLY and CDR2 is FYNNEI in the germline V gene. This CDR3 region has 15 residues. CDR3 coding DNA: TGTGCCAGCACCCTCTCCGGGACAGGCAATCAGCCCCAGCATTTT. Translating gives CASTLSGTGNQPQHF. The full variable domain, its missing parts supplied by reference TRBV2 and TRBJ1-5, is EPEVTQTPSHQVTQMGQEVILRCVPISNHLYFYWYRQILGQKVEFLVSFYNNEISEKSEIFDDQFSVERPDGSNFTLKIRSTKLEDSAMYFCASTLSGTGNQPQHFGDGTRLSIL.

The chain carries TRBV7-9 and TRBJ2-7, with 7 bases lining up with TRBD2. This CDR3 has 17 amino acids. Germline V CDR1 and CDR2: SEHNR, FQNEAQ (reference sequence). The junction had 18 bases not matched to a gene; V was cut back by 5 bases and J by 5 bases. The CDR3 spells CASSPEGREAGLDEQYF. The CDR3 bases are TGTGCCAGCAGCCCCGAAGGGAGGGAAGCGGGCCTCGACGAGCAGTACTTC.

This sequence joins TRBV7-9 and TRBJ2-7, with D unclear. V lost 3 bases and J lost 0, with 6 bases in between. The germline V gene has CDR1 SEHNR and CDR2 FQNEAQ (reference sequence). The CDR3 is 13 residues long. The CDR3 loop is CASSFNPSYEQYF. The CDR3 DNA is TGTGCCAGCAGCTTTAATCCCTCCTACGAGCAGTACTTC.